Given below is one T cell receptor beta chain in context. What it binds is not known. The PCR contained 60 Vbeta and 13 Jbeta primers. Measured with immunoSEQ multiplex PCR; TCRdb has only the in-frame clones, and not every one. This sample has 110,000 or so clones, with around 73% found just once. The trim removed 6 bases at V and 4 bases at J, leaving 10 bases unmatched. The CDR3 runs to 16 residues. Germline loops: CDR1 MDHEN, CDR2 SYDVKM. The data were taken from a study of cytomegalovirus exposure and HLA in healthy donors. Notes on the study in general: CMV antigen specificity of three CMV-associated chains was confirmed in vitro.

The origin of this receptor is a woman in her twenties or thirties in good health and CMV-seropositive. Sequenced: PBMCs. The chain joins TRBV28 to TRBJ2-3, with 10 nucleotides matching TRBD2. The DNA of the CDR3 is TGTGCCAGCAGACAAAGCGGGAGGGCTACGGCAGATACGCAGTATTTT. It yields the protein CASRQSGRATADTQYF.